One sample yielded the 19 T cell receptor beta chains listed below, sequenced in a study of blood T cell repertoires in COVID-19. Clones were read by immunoSEQ multiplex PCR, and TCRdb kept only the in-frame ones, dropping some. The data contain 200,000 to 250,000 clones, around 85% of them seen just once; the ten biggest clones take up 2.4%. The source material was peripheral blood. Receptors originate from a woman in her 70s with COVID-19, enrolled during active disease.

This chain uses TRBV5-1 with TRBJ2-6; TRBD1 matches at 7 bases. The V gene end was trimmed by 0 bases and the J gene end by 8 bases; junction bases not matched to a gene: 5. The germline V gene encodes CDR1 SGHRS and CDR2 YFSETQ. The CDR3 loop spans 15 amino acids. This chain's CDR3 is CASSLETGPSNVLTF. CDR3 DNA: TGCGCCAGCAGCTTGGAGACAGGGCCTTCCAACGTCCTGACTTTC.

This chain links TRBV5-1 with TRBJ2-7; perhaps TRBD2 as D (6 bases). The CDR3 has 14 amino acids. CDR1 SGHRS and CDR2 YFSETQ come from the germline V gene. V lost 4 bases and J lost 0, with 11 bases in between. The CDR3 sequence: CASSPLRDSYEQYF. CDR3 nucleotides: TGCGCCAGCAGCCCCCTGCGGGACTCCTACGAGCAGTACTTC.

The gene calls are TRBV14 and TRBJ2-3; D might be TRBD1 (5 bases). Germline CDR1 is SGHDN and CDR2 is FVKESK. Trimming shortened V by 2 bases and J by 3 bases, and 18 bases separated the two germline ends. There are 17 residues in the CDR3. Here the CDR3 DNA reads TGTGCCAGCAGCCAATCAATCCAACAGGCTACAACAGATACGCAGTATTTT. Its translation: CASSQSIQQATTDTQYF.

A single count supports this clone. This chain joins TRBV6-2 or TRBV6-3 and TRBJ2-3; D perhaps matches TRBD2 (6 bases). CDR3 size: 15 residues. The germline V gene has CDR1 MNHEY and CDR2 SVGEGT. The V end lost 5 bases, the J end lost 1 base, and 13 bases lay between the germline ends. The CDR3: CASSEDYRGTDTQYF. The CDR3 DNA is TGTGCCAGCAGTGAGGACTACCGAGGCACAGATACGCAGTATTTT.

The rearrangement uses TRBV5-6 and TRBJ1-1; 10 bases are shared with TRBD1. From germline, CDR1 is SGHDT and CDR2 YYEEEE. This CDR3 is 16 amino acids long. The V segment lost 4 bases and the J segment 6 bases; nucleotides outside the gene matches: 12. For the CDR3, the DNA is TGTGCCAGCAGCGCTCGGGACAGGGGTTCCTACGCTGAAGCTTTCTTT. Translated, it gives CASSARDRGSYAEAFF.

The CDR3 nucleotides read TGTGCCAGCAGTACCCGGGACAGTGAAGCTTTCTTT. Amino acids: CASSTRDSEAFF. The chain joins TRBV6-6 to TRBJ1-1; 7 bases map to TRBD1. The CDR3 runs 12 residues. V lost 5 bases to trimming and J lost 7 bases; unmatched junction nucleotides: 4. Germline-derived CDR1 and CDR2 are MNHNY and SVGAGI (reference sequence).

The CDR3 DNA sequence: TGTGCCTGGAGTGGTAACAGCCCCTACGAGCAGTACTTC. Translation gives CAWSGNSPYEQYF. The chain has TRBV30 and TRBJ2-7, with D unclear. The CDR3 contains 13 residues. Between the trimmed V and J ends, which lost 1 base and 2 bases, there was a span of 9 bases. CDR1 is GTSNPN and CDR2 is SVGIG in the germline V gene (reference sequence).

The chain couples TRBV9 to TRBJ1-6, with D perhaps TRBD1 (6 bases). The CDR3 is made up of 16 amino acids. V was shortened by 0 bases and J by 6 bases, with 13 bases between the two germline ends. CDR1 and CDR2 from the germline V gene are SGDLS and YYNGEE. The CDR3 protein is CASSVEDSGRNSPLHF. The CDR3 DNA follows: TGTGCCAGCAGCGTAGAGGACAGCGGTCGTAATTCACCCCTCCACTTT.

V gene TRBV19 combines with J gene TRBJ2-7; 8 nucleotides agree with TRBD1. CDR1 and CDR2 from the germline V gene are LNHDA and SQIVND (reference sequence). After removal of 5 bases from V and 10 bases from J, the junction contained 13 bases not matched to a gene. The CDR3 contains 14 residues. For the CDR3, the DNA is TGTGCCAGTAGTTTAGGGCCGACAGGGGCGGATCAGTACTTC. Its translation: CASSLGPTGADQYF.

In its sample, this clone was seen once. This sequence joins TRBV15 and TRBJ1-5, with 8 bases that match TRBD1. Trimming at V came to 0 bases and at J to 5 bases, leaving 6 bases not matched to a gene. The CDR3 is made up of 16 amino acids. The V gene's germline CDR1 is LNHNV and CDR2 YYDKDF (reference sequence). Here the CDR3 DNA reads TGTGCCACCAGCAGAGATGGGGACAGGCCGTATCAGCCCCAGCATTTT. Its translation is CATSRDGDRPYQPQHF.

This rearrangement joins TRBV5-4 to TRBJ2-3; 9 bases match TRBD2. The V segment lost 0 bases and the J segment 2 bases; nucleotides outside the gene matches: 7. The CDR3 is 17 amino acids. Per the germline V gene, CDR1 is SGHNT and CDR2 is YYREEE (reference sequence). The CDR3 here is CASSLGVSGGTTDTQYF. DNA of the CDR3: TGTGCCAGCAGCTTGGGGGTTAGCGGGGGTACCACAGATACGCAGTATTTT. Combining the CDR3 with reference TRBV5-4 and TRBJ2-3 gives the whole variable domain ETGVTQSPTHLIKTRGQQVTLRCSSQSGHNTVSWYQQALGQGPQFIFQYYREEENGRGNFPPRFSGLQFPNYSSELNVNALELDDSALYLCASSLGVSGGTTDTQYFGPGTRLTVL.

The V gene is TRBV18, the J gene TRBJ1-2, with TRBD1 as a possible D gene (6 bases). This CDR3 spans 15 amino acids. Per the germline V gene, CDR1 is KGHSH and CDR2 is LQKENI. Trimming stripped 7 bases from V and 2 bases from J, with 17 bases between. Written as DNA, the CDR3 is TGTGCCAGCTTCTTGGCTTCAACAGGGAACTATGGCTACACCTTC. Translation: CASFLASTGNYGYTF.

The V and J genes are TRBV19 and TRBJ1-2; 10 nucleotides agree with TRBD1. This CDR3 contains 13 residues. Per the germline V gene, CDR1 is LNHDA and CDR2 is SQIVND (reference sequence). J was trimmed by 4 bases and V by 10 bases; bases with no gene match: 6. The CDR3, as DNA: TGTGCCACCATGGGACAGGGGCGCTATGGCTACACCTTC. This gives the protein CATMGQGRYGYTF.

The chain joins TRBV10-3 to TRBJ2-3; 10 bases match TRBD2. After removal of 0 bases from V and 1 base from J, the junction contained 4 bases not matched to a gene. The germline CDR1 and CDR2 sequences are ENHRY and SYGVKD. The CDR3 is 17 amino acids. The CDR3 here is CAISESLAGAGTDTQYF. CDR3 bases: TGTGCCATCAGTGAGTCCCTAGCGGGGGCCGGCACAGATACGCAGTATTTT.

V gene TRBV5-8 combines with J gene TRBJ1-5; 11 bases match TRBD1. The CDR3 runs 16 residues. V was clipped by 4 bases and J by 5 bases; unmatched bases: 8. Germline lookup yields CDR1 SGHTS and CDR2 YDEGEE. The DNA for the CDR3 is TGTGCCAGCAGCGCGGACAGGGGGCGGCCGCATCAGCCCCAGCATTTT. Translating gives CASSADRGRPHQPQHF.

The J gene is TRBJ2-2, the V gene TRBV4-3; no reliable D call. The CDR3 totals 12 residues. The germline CDR1 and CDR2 sequences are LGHNA and YSLEER. V lost 6 bases, J lost 5 bases, and 7 bases lay in between. The CDR3 spells CASSGMTGELFF. In DNA, the CDR3 is TGCGCCAGCAGTGGCATGACCGGGGAGCTGTTTTTT.

The rearrangement uses TRBV5-6 and TRBJ1-1; 9 bases align to TRBD1. V gave up 2 bases and J gave up 1 base; unmatched junction bases: 9. The CDR3 has 17 residues. From germline, CDR1 is SGHDT and CDR2 YYEEEE. The CDR3 here is CASSFFRTGDKNTEAFF. The CDR3 nucleotides read TGTGCCAGCAGCTTCTTTAGGACAGGGGATAAGAACACTGAAGCTTTCTTT.

V is TRBV18 and J is TRBJ1-6; D uncertain. Germline CDR1 is KGHSH and CDR2 is LQKENI. This CDR3 region has 13 residues. V was trimmed by 3 bases and J by 7 bases, leaving 7 bases between them. CDR3 DNA sequence: TGTGCCAGCTCACCGGCTTTGAATTCACCCCTCCACTTT. This codes for CASSPALNSPLHF.

The chain links TRBV15 to TRBJ1-6; D is unclear. The CDR3 sequence is 19 residues long. Germline-derived CDR1 and CDR2 are LNHNV and YYDKDF (reference sequence). The V gene lost 0 bases and the J gene lost 1 base, with 16 bases spanning the gap. The CDR3 here is CATSREGGRGSSYNSPLHF. The CDR3 region has the DNA TGTGCCACCAGCAGAGAGGGCGGTAGAGGGAGTTCCTATAATTCACCCCTCCACTTT.